The TCR beta chain described here comes from a study of cytomegalovirus exposure and HLA in healthy donors. The PCR contained 60 Vbeta and 13 Jbeta primers. The table came from immunoSEQ multiplex PCR; TCRdb's copy has only in-frame clones and leaves some out. The repertoire has some 120,000 clones, about 73% of them found once; the top ten carry roughly 6.1%. The CDR3 covers 15 residues. Germline CDR1 reads SQVTM; CDR2 reads ANQGSEA. V lost 5 bases, J lost 6 bases, and 11 bases stayed unmatched. This TCR was recovered from a woman aged 35 to 49 in good health and CMV-seronegative. The J gene is TRBJ2-2, the V gene TRBV29-1; the match to TRBD1 covers 8 bases. The sequenced sample was PBMCs. The CDR3 DNA is TGCAGCGTTATGGGGACAGGTCGGGATGCCGGGGAGCTGTTTTTT. It specifies CSVMGTGRDAGELFF.